A single sample is the source of the 2 T cell receptor beta chains below, sequenced in a study of T-cell reconstitution after alpha-beta-depleted transplantation in children. The TCRbeta library incorporated unique molecular identifiers. TCRdb fed the PCR reads into MiXCR, producing one record per CDR3 protein. The sample yields approximately 170,000 distinct CDR3 sequences, more than 9.5% seen once. The starting material was PBMCs, obtained before TCRalphabeta/CD19-depleted stem cell transplant. The receptors shown here come from a boy aged 2-15 years with acute myeloid leukemia, due to receive a stem cell transplant.

This clonotype was seen ten or more times. The CDR3, as DNA: TGTGCCAGTAGTATCACCCACAGAAGCACTGAAGCTTTCTTT. Its protein is CASSITHRSTEAFF. The chain couples TRBV19 to TRBJ1-1, with unresolved D. There are 14 residues in the CDR3. The germline CDR1 and CDR2 sequences are LNHDA and SQIVND (reference sequence). V dropped 3 bases and J dropped 4 bases, with 12 bases sitting between them.

This clonotype has a count of ten or more. The chain couples TRBV20-1 to TRBJ2-3; D may be TRBD2 (5 bases). The ends were cut back, 0 bases at V and 5 bases at J, with 18 bases in the middle. CDR1 is DFQATT, CDR2 SNEGSKA, per germline (reference sequence). The CDR3 extends over 16 amino acids. The chain's CDR3 is CSARDMGLRRVDTQYF. CDR3 nucleotides: TGCAGTGCTAGAGATATGGGCCTTCGGCGGGTAGATACGCAGTATTTT.